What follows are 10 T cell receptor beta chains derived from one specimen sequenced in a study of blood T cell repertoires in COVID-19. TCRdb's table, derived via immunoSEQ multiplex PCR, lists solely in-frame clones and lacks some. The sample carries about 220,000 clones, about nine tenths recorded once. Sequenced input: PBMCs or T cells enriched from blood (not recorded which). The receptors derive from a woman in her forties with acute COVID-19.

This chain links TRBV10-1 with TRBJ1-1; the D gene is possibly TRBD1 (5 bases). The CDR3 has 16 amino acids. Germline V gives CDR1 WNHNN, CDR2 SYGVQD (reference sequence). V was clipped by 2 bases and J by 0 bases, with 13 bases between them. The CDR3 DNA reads TGCGCCAGCAGTGAGAGTTGTGGGGGGTTGAACACTGAAGCTTTCTTT. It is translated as CASSESCGGLNTEAFF.

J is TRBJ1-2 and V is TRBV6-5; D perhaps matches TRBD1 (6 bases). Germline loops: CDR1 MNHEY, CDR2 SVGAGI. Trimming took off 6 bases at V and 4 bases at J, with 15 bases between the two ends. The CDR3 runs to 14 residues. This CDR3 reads CASREDSLTYGYTF. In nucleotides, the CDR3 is TGTGCCAGCAGAGAGGACAGCCTAACCTATGGCTACACCTTC.

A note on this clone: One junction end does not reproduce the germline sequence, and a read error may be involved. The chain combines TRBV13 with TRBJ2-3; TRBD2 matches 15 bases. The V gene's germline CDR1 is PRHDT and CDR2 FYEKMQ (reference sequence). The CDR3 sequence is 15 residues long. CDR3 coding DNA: TGTGCCAGCAGCCTAGGGACTAGCGGGGGGGATACGCAGTATTTT. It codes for CASSLGTSGGDTQYF.

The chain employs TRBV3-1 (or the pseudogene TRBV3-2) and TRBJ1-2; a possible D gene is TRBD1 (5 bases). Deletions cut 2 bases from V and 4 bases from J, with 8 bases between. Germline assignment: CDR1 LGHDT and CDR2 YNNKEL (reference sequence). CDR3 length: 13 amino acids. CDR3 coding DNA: TGTGCCAGCAGCCAAAGGGGAGGCTATGGCTACACCTTC. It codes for CASSQRGGYGYTF.

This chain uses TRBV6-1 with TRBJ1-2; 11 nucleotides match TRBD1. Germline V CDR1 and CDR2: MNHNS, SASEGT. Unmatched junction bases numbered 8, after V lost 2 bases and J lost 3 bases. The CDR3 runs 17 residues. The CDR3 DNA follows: TGTGCCAGCAGTGAATCTCAGGGGACAGGGGGGGACTATGGCTACACCTTC. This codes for CASSESQGTGGDYGYTF.

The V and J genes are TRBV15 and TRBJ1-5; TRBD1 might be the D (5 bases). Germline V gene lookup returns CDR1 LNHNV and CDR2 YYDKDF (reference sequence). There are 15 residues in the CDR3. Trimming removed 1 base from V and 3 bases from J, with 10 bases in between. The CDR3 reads CATSRAGGYNQPQHF. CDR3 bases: TGTGCCACCAGCAGAGCCGGGGGTTACAATCAGCCCCAGCATTTT.

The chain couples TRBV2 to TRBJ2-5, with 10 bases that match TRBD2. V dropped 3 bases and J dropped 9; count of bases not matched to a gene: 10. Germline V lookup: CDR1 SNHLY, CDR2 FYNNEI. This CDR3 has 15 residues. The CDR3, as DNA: TGTGCCAGCAGTGAGTGGACTAGCGGCTATTTGCCCCAGTACTTC. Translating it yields CASSEWTSGYLPQYF.

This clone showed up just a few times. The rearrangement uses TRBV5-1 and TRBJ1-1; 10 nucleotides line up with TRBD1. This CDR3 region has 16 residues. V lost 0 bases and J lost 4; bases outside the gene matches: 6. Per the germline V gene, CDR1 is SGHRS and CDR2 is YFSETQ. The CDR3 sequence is CASSLGGQGEGTEAFF. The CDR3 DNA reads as TGCGCCAGCAGCTTGGGAGGACAGGGGGAGGGCACTGAAGCTTTCTTT.

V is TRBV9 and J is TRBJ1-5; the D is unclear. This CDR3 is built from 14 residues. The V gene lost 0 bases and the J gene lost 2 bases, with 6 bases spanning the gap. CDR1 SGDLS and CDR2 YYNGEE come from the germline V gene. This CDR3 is CASSVDGGNQPQHF. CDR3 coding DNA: TGTGCCAGCAGCGTAGACGGGGGCAATCAGCCCCAGCATTTT. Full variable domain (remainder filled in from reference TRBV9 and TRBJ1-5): DSGVTQTPKHLITATGQRVTLRCSPRSGDLSVYWYQQSLDQGLQFLIQYYNGEERAKGNILERFSAQQFPDLHSELNLSSLELGDSALYFCASSVDGGNQPQHFGDGTRLSIL.

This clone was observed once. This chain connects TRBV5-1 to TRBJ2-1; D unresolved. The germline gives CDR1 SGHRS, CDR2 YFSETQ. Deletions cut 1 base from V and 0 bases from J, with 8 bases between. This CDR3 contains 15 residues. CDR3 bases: TGCGCCAGCAGCTTGACGGAGAGCTCCTACAATGAGCAGTTCTTC. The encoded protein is CASSLTESSYNEQFF.